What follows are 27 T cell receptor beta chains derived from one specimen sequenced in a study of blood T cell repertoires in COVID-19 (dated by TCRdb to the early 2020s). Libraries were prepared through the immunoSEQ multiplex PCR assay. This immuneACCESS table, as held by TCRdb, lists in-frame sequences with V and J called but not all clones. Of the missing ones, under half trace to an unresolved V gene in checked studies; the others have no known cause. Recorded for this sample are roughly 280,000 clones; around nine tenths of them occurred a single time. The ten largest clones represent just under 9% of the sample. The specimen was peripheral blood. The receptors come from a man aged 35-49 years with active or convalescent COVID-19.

The CDR3 spells CATSDSTLPRSEAFF. The CDR3 DNA is TGTGCCACCAGTGATTCAACTTTACCCCGGTCTGAAGCTTTCTTT. This rearrangement joins TRBV24-1 to TRBJ1-1; no clear D gene. V shed 2 bases and J shed 6 bases, with 15 bases lying between them. Germline CDR1 and CDR2: KGHDR and SFDVKD. The CDR3 consists of 15 residues.

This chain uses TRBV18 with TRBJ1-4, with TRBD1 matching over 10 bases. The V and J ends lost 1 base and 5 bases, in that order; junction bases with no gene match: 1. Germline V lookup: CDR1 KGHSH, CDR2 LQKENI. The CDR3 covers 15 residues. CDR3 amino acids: CASSPQGQGNEKLFF. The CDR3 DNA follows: TGTGCCAGCTCACCACAGGGACAGGGGAATGAAAAACTGTTTTTT.

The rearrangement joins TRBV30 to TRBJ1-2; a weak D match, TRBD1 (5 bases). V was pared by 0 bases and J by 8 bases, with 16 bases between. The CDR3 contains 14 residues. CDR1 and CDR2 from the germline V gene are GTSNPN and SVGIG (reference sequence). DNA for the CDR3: TGTGCCTGGAGTGTCGGCGGGGGAGTAGGGGGCTACACCTTC. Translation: CAWSVGGGVGGYTF.

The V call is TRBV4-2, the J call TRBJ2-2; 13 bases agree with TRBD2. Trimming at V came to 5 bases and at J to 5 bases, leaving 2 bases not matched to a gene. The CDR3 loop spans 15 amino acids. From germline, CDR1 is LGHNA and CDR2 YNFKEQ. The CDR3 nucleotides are TGTGCCAGCAGCTCGGGACTAGCGGGAACCGGGGAGCTGTTTTTT. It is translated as CASSSGLAGTGELFF.

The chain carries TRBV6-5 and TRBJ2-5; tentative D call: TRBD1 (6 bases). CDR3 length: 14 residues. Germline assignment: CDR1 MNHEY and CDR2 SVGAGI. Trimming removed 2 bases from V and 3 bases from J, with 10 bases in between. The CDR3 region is CASSYGGREETQYF. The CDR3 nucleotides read TGTGCCAGCAGTTACGGGGGCAGGGAAGAGACCCAGTACTTC.

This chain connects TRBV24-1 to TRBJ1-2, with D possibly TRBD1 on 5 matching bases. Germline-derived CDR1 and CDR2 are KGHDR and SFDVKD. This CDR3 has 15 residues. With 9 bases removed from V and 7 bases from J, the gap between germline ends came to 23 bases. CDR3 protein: CATSKGEGVYGGYTF. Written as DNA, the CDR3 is TGTGCCACCTCGAAGGGCGAAGGGGTTTACGGTGGCTACACCTTC.

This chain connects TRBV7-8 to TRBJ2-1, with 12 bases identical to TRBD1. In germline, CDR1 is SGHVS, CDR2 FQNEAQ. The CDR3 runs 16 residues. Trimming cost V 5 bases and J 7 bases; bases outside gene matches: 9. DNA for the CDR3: TGTGCCAGCAGCAGTACGGGACAGGGGGCTCGGAATGAGCAGTTCTTC. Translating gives CASSSTGQGARNEQFF.

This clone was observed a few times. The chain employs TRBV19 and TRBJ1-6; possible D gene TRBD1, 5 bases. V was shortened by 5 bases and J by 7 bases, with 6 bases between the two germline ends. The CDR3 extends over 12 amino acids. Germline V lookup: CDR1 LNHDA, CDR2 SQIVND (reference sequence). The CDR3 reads CASSRQNSPLHF. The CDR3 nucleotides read TGTGCCAGTAGTCGACAGAATTCACCCCTCCACTTT.

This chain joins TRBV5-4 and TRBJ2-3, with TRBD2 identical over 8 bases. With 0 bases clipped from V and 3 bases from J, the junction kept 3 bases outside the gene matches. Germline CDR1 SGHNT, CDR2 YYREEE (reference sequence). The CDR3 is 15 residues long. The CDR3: CASSLVTSGTDTQYF. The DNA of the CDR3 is TGTGCCAGCAGCTTGGTTACTAGCGGAACAGATACGCAGTATTTT.

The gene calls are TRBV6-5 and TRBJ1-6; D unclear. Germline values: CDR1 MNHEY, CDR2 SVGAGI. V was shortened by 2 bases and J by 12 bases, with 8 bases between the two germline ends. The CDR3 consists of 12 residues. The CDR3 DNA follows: TGTGCCAGCAGTTACGGCCTAGGACCCCTCCACTTT. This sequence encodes CASSYGLGPLHF.

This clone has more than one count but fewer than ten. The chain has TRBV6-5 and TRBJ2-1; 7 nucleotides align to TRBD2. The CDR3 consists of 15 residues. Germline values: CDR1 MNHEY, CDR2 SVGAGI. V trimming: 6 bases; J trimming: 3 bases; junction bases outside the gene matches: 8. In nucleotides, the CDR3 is TGTGCCAGCAGCCGAATAGGACTAGGCTACAATGAGCAGTTCTTC. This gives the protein CASSRIGLGYNEQFF.

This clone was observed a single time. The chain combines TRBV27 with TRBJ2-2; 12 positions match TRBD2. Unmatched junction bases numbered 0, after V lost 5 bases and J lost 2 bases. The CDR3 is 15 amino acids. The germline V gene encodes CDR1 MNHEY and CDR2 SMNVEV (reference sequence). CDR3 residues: CASSGLAGNTGELFF. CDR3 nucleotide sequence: TGTGCCAGCAGTGGACTAGCGGGAAACACCGGGGAGCTGTTTTTT.

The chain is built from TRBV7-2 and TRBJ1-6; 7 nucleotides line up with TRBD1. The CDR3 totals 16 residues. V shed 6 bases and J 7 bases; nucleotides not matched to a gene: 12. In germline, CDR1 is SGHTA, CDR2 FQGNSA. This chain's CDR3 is CASRQRDSFRNSPLHF. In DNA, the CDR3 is TGTGCCAGCAGACAAAGGGACAGCTTTCGAAATTCACCCCTCCACTTT.

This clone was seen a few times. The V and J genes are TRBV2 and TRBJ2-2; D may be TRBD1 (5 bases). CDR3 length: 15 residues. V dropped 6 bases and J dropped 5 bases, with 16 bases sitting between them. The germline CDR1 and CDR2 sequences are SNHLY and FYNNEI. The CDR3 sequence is CASRDWQGGTGELFF. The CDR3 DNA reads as TGTGCCAGCAGGGATTGGCAGGGCGGTACCGGGGAGCTGTTTTTT.

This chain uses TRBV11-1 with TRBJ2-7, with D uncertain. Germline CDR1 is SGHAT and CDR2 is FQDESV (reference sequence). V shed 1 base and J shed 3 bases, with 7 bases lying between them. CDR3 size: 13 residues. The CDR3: CASSLDQDYEQYF. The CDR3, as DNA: TGTGCCAGCAGCTTAGACCAGGACTACGAGCAGTACTTC.

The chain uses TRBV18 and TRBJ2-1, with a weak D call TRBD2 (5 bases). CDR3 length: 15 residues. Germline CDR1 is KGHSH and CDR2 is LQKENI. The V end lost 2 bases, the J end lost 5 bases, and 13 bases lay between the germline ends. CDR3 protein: CASSPGKAENNEQFF. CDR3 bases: TGTGCCAGCTCACCAGGGAAAGCGGAAAACAATGAGCAGTTCTTC.

In DNA form, the CDR3 reads TGTGCCAGCAGCTTAGTGGAGGGCAACGAGCAGTACTTC. Its translation: CASSLVEGNEQYF. This chain uses TRBV11-2 with TRBJ2-7; a possible D gene is TRBD2 (6 bases). Germline CDR1 reads SGHAT; CDR2 reads FQNNGV. Trimming shortened V by 1 base and J by 5 bases, and 9 bases separated the two germline ends. The length of the CDR3 is 13 residues.

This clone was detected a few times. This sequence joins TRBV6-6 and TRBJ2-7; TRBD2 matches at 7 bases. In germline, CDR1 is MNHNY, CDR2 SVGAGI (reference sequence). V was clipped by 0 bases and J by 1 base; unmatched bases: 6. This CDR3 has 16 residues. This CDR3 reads CASSYSIWGGSYEQYF. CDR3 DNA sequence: TGTGCCAGCAGTTACTCGATCTGGGGGGGTTCCTACGAGCAGTACTTC.

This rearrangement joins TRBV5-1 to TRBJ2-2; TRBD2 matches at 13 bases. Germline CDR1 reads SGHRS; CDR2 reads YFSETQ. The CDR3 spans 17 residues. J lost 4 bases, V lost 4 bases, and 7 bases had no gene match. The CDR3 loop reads CASSPGLAGAGTGELFF. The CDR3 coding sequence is TGCGCCAGCAGCCCCGGACTAGCGGGAGCCGGCACCGGGGAGCTGTTTTTT.

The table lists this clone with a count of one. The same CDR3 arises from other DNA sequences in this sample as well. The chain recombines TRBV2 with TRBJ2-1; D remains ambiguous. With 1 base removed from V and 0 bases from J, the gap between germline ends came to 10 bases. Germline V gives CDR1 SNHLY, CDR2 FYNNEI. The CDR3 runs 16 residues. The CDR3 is CASSEDAGGSYNEQFF. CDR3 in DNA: TGTGCCAGCAGTGAAGACGCAGGTGGCTCCTACAATGAGCAGTTCTTC.

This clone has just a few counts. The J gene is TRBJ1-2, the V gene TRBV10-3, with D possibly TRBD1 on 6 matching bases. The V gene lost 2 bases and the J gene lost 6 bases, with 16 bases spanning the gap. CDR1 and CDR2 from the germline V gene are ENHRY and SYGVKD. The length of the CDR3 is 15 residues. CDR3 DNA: TGTGCCATCAGTGAGACCTCAACAGGGAGCAATGGCTACACCTTC. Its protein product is CAISETSTGSNGYTF.

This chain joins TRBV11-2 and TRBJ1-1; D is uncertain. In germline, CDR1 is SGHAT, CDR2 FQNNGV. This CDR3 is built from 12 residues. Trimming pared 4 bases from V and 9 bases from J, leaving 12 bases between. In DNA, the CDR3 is TGTGCCAGCAGCTCGTTACAGCCGCAAGCTTTCTTT. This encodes CASSSLQPQAFF.

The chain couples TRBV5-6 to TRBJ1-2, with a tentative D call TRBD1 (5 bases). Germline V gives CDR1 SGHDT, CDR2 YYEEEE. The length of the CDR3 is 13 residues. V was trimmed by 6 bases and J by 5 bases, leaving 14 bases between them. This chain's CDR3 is CASTRGRDYGYTF. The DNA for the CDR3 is TGTGCCAGCACCCGTGGCAGGGATTATGGCTACACCTTC. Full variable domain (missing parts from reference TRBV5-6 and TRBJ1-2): DAGVTQSPTHLIKTRGQQVTLRCSPKSGHDTVSWYQQALGQGPQFIFQYYEEEERQRGNFPDRFSGHQFPNYSSELNVNALLLGDSALYLCASTRGRDYGYTFGSGTRLTVV.

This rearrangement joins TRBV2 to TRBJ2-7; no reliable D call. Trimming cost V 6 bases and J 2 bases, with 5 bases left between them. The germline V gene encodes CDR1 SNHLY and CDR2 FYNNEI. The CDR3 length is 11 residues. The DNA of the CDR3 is TGTGCCAGCAGCCCTGCCTACGAGCAGTACTTC. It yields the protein CASSPAYEQYF.

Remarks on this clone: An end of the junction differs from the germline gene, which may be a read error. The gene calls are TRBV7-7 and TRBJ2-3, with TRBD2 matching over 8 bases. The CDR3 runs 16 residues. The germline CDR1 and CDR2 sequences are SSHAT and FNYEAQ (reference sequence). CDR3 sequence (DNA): TGTGCTAGCAGCTTAACGACGGGAGGGCCCTCAGATACGCAGTATTTT. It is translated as CASSLTTGGPSDTQYF.

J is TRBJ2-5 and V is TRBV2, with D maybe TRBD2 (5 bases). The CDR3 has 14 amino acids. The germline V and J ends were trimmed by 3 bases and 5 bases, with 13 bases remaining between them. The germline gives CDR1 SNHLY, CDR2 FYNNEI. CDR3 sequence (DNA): TGTGCCAGCAGTGAGGGTTCTAAGCGGGAGACCCAGTACTTC. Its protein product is CASSEGSKRETQYF. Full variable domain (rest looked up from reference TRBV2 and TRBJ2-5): EPEVTQTPSHQVTQMGQEVILRCVPISNHLYFYWYRQILGQKVEFLVSFYNNEISEKSEIFDDQFSVERPDGSNFTLKIRSTKLEDSAMYFCASSEGSKRETQYFGPGTRLLVL.

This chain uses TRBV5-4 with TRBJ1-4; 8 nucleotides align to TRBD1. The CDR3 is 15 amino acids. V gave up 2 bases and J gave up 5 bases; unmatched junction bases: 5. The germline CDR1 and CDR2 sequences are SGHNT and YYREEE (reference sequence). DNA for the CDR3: TGTGCCAGCAGCTTCAGGACAGGGCAGAATGAAAAACTGTTTTTT. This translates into CASSFRTGQNEKLFF.